A selection of T cell receptor beta chains follows, all from one sample in a study of blood T cell repertoires in COVID-19. The repertoire was sequenced with immunoSEQ multiplex PCR; TCRdb's copy has only in-frame clones and lacks some. The repertoire has about 100,000 clones, over 75% of them found once; the top ten carry 15% to 20%. Sequencing was carried out using peripheral blood. The receptors shown here come from a human donor in a cohort sampled during active COVID-19. The CDR3 runs from the conserved cysteine through the conserved F or W. Each record gives: clone size, J gene, D gene, V gene, CDR3 protein, CDR3 DNA. D genes are given only for firm matches. Size is omitted from some rows. Given values are once, few, many or a class for expanded clones.

NA TRBJ2-5 TRBD2 TRBV19 CASSDATSGQETQYF TGTGCCAGTAGCGACGCGACTAGCGGACAAGAGACCCAGTACTTC
few TRBJ1-3 NA TRBV9 CASSVGGSSGNTIYF TGTGCCAGCAGCGTAGGCGGGTCCTCTGGAAACACCATATATTTT
NA TRBJ1-1 NA TRBV7-8 CASSLAVGRAMNTEAFF TGTGCCAGCAGCTTAGCGGTGGGGAGGGCGATGAACACTGAAGCTTTCTTT
NA TRBJ2-7 NA TRBV18 CASRISGQGESWDF TGTGCCAGCCGAATTAGTGGGCAAGGGGAATCATGGGACTTC
NA TRBJ1-1 TRBD1 TRBV10-3 CAISEQGAMNTEAFF TGTGCCATCAGTGAACAGGGGGCGATGAACACTGAAGCTTTCTTT
NA TRBJ1-1 TRBD1 TRBV7-8 CASSLGGRQGMNTEAFF TGTGCCAGCAGCTTAGGGGGGAGACAGGGCATGAACACTGAAGCTTTCTTT
NA TRBJ2-1 NA TRBV4-1 CASSHDGSPADEQFF TGCGCCAGCAGCCACGACGGGAGTCCTGCCGATGAGCAGTTCTTC
NA TRBJ1-5 NA TRBV9 CASSVDSLNQPQHF TGTGCCAGCAGCGTAGACAGCTTGAATCAGCCCCAGCATTTT
NA TRBJ1-1 TRBD1 TRBV19 CASSATGGWMNTEAFF TGTGCCAGTAGTGCCACAGGGGGCTGGATGAACACTGAAGCTTTCTTT
NA TRBJ2-1 TRBD2 TRBV4-3 CASSQMRSGRAEGNEQFF TGCGCCAGCAGCCAAATGCGAAGCGGGAGGGCCGAGGGGAATGAGCAGTTCTTC
NA TRBJ2-1 NA TRBV13 CASSLGIQRVYNEQFF TGTGCCAGCAGCTTAGGCATCCAGCGGGTATACAATGAGCAGTTCTTC
few TRBJ2-2 TRBD2 TRBV9 CASNLAENTGELFF TGTGCCAGCAACCTAGCGGAGAACACCGGGGAGCTGTTTTTT
NA TRBJ2-7 TRBD1 TRBV11-1 CASSSAGQGVYEQYF TGTGCCAGCAGCTCGGCGGGACAGGGGGTCTACGAGCAGTACTTC
NA TRBJ1-5 NA TRBV9 CASSVSGAPSNQPQHF TGTGCCAGCAGCGTATCTGGGGCCCCTAGCAATCAGCCCCAGCATTTT
NA TRBJ2-1 NA TRBV11-2 CASRSWSSYNEQFF TGTGCCAGCAGAAGCTGGAGCTCCTACAATGAGCAGTTCTTC
NA TRBJ2-7 TRBD2 TRBV9 CASSETGGKLAGGPGDEQYF TGTGCCAGCAGCGAAACTGGGGGGAAACTAGCGGGAGGGCCTGGAGACGAGCAGTACTTC
once TRBJ2-5 NA TRBV29-1 CSVVTGEETQYF TGCAGCGTTGTAACTGGGGAGGAGACCCAGTACTTC
NA TRBJ2-7 NA TRBV6-5 CASTVKGVSYEQYF TGTGCCAGCACAGTAAAGGGGGTTTCCTACGAGCAGTACTTC
NA TRBJ2-7 TRBD2 TRBV10-3 CATAGTSGSGPAYEQYF TGTGCCACGGCCGGGACTAGCGGGAGTGGACCCGCCTACGAGCAGTACTTC
once TRBJ2-3 TRBD1 TRBV7-2 CASSPGQGGTDTQYF TGTGCCAGCAGCCCGGGACAGGGCGGCACAGATACGCAGTATTTT
NA TRBJ2-7 TRBD2 TRBV28 CASSLLTSGSEQYF TGTGCCAGCAGTTTGTTAACTAGCGGGAGCGAGCAGTACTTC
NA TRBJ2-2 NA TRBV7-8 CASSFERYTGELFF TGTGCCAGCAGCTTTGAACGGTACACCGGGGAGCTGTTTTTT
NA TRBJ2-7 NA TRBV7-2 CASSLSHGSSYEQYF TGTGCCAGCAGCTTAAGTCACGGGAGCTCCTACGAGCAGTACTTC
once TRBJ2-2 NA TRBV15 CATSRGWGTNTGELFF TGTGCCACCAGCAGAGGCTGGGGCACGAACACCGGGGAGCTGTTTTTT
NA TRBJ2-2 TRBD2 TRBV3-1/TRBV3-2 CASSQDGASGRKKGSGELFF TGTGCCAGCAGCCAAGATGGGGCTAGCGGGAGGAAAAAAGGTTCCGGGGAGCTGTTTTTT
NA TRBJ2-7 NA TRBV5-1 CASSLGPGGNEQYF TGCGCCAGCAGCTTGGGTCCAGGGGGGAACGAGCAGTACTTC
NA TRBJ2-7 TRBD2 TRBV24-1 CATAGAYEQYF TGTGCCACCGCGGGAGCCTACGAGCAGTACTTC
NA TRBJ1-5 NA TRBV28 CASSSLAQELYNQPQHF TGTGCCAGCAGTTCCCTTGCACAGGAACTATACAATCAGCCCCAGCATTTT
once TRBJ2-2 TRBD2 TRBV9 CASSVAPGTSGTGELFF TGTGCCAGCAGCGTTGCTCCCGGGACTAGCGGGACCGGGGAGCTGTTTTTT
few TRBJ1-2 TRBD1 TRBV19 CASSIGRGYGYTF TGTGCCAGTAGTATAGGCAGGGGGTACGGCTACACCTTC
NA TRBJ2-1 NA TRBV18 CASSDPRDYEQFF TGTGCCAGCTCAGACCCCCGGGATTATGAGCAGTTCTTC
once TRBJ2-2 NA TRBV5-6 CASTLVAGANTGELFF TGTGCCAGCACCCTTGTGGCAGGGGCGAACACCGGGGAGCTGTTTTTT
NA TRBJ2-5 NA TRBV10-3 CAISDHQGTQYF TGTGCCATCAGTGATCATCAGGGGACCCAGTACTTC
NA TRBJ2-3 NA TRBV27 CASSLSRQPSTDTQYF TGTGCCAGCAGTTTGTCGAGACAGCCTAGCACAGATACGCAGTATTTT
NA TRBJ2-3 NA TRBV6-1 CASSDQTDTQYF TGTGCCAGCAGTGACCAGACAGATACGCAGTATTTT
NA TRBJ2-7 NA TRBV11-2 CASSPQFGSSGDEQYF TGTGCCAGCAGCCCCCAGTTCGGGAGTAGTGGGGACGAGCAGTACTTC
NA TRBJ2-7 NA TRBV9 CASSVAYGGREQYF TGTGCCAGCAGCGTAGCCTATGGTGGTCGGGAGCAGTACTTC
once TRBJ1-1 NA TRBV2 CASKRDTYLEAFF TGTGCCAGCAAGAGGGACACCTACCTTGAAGCTTTCTTT
NA TRBJ2-2 NA TRBV19 CASTRREWRSGELFF TGTGCCAGTACGAGAAGGGAATGGAGGAGCGGGGAGCTGTTTTTT
NA TRBJ2-5 TRBD2 TRBV5-5 CASSLGAGAAETQYF TGTGCCAGCAGCTTGGGGGCGGGAGCAGCAGAGACCCAGTACTTC
NA TRBJ2-7 TRBD1 TRBV9 CASSVSRGPYEQYF TGTGCCAGCAGCGTCTCCAGGGGGCCCTACGAGCAGTACTTC
NA TRBJ1-4 NA TRBV5-1 CASSREGSNEKLFF TGCGCCAGCAGCAGAGAGGGATCAAATGAAAAACTGTTTTTT
NA TRBJ1-5 TRBD1 TRBV5-6 CASSRAGTGGFNQPQHF TGTGCCAGCAGCCGGGCGGGGACAGGGGGGTTTAATCAGCCCCAGCATTTT
NA TRBJ2-7 TRBD1 TRBV9 CASSVGDSTEQYF TGTGCCAGCAGCGTAGGGGACAGCACCGAGCAGTACTTC
NA TRBJ1-1 NA TRBV2 CASSEALLGRGNTEAFF TGTGCCAGCAGTGAAGCGCTTCTGGGGAGGGGGAACACTGAAGCTTTCTTT